The TCR beta chain under discussion was sequenced for a study of T cell changes during pregnancy in multiple sclerosis. Method: immunoSEQ multiplex PCR; TCRdb's copy keeps in-frame clones and lacks some. The sample records under 55,000 clones, roughly 94% being singletons. The V end lost 4 bases, the J end lost 8 bases, and 20 bases lay between the germline ends. The germline gives CDR1 LGHNA, CDR2 YNFKEQ. The CDR3 has 15 residues. The material sequenced was CD4+ T cells from peripheral blood mononuclear cells, taken in the third trimester of pregnancy. This chain uses TRBV4-2 with TRBJ1-2; D is unresolved. This clonotype originated in a female donor with multiple sclerosis, enrolled in a pregnancy study. CDR3: CASSPDEGGSGGYTF. The CDR3 DNA reads as TGTGCCAGCAGCCCAGACGAAGGAGGGAGTGGCGGCTACACCTTC.